This TCR beta chain originates from a study of blood T cells in healthy people across ages. Caucasian, healthy and from Russia, the donors were aged between about 6 and 90. A minimum of 6 million PBMCs was isolated per sample. Broader study findings: Diversity estimated from one million T cells was considered an underestimate.

Primers used in a second PCR of about 6 to 11 cycles were a sample-barcoded 5' primer and a J-beta primer mix. Every cDNA molecule bore a tag from a template-switch adaptor containing 12 random nucleotides. TCRdb reanalysed the 5' RACE reads using MiXCR and keeps one entry per CDR3 protein. The sample has 1.8 million or so distinct CDR3 sequences; 30% to 40% are singletons. CDR1 is SGDLS, CDR2 YYNGEE, per germline. The CDR3 length is 14 residues. After removal of 3 bases from V and 8 bases from J, the junction contained 4 bases not matched to a gene. A word on this clonotype: Antigen: not known.

Sequencing was performed on blood. This TCR was sampled from a human donor in good health. The V and J genes are TRBV9 and TRBJ2-1; TRBD2 aligns across 11 bases. The CDR3 here is CASSASGGLHEQFF. For the CDR3, the DNA is TGTGCCAGCAGCGCTAGCGGGGGGCTCCATGAGCAGTTCTTC.